This TCR beta chain was captured in a study of Graves' ophthalmopathy and Graves' hyperthyroidism. For the study at large: Peripheral blood collection took place at initial diagnosis, before any treatment. Regarding the study as a whole: In separating ophthalmopathy from stable hyperthyroidism, a 13-signature model achieved 87.88% sensitivity and around 80% specificity.

On this clonotype itself: As yet, its antigen is unknown.

This CDR3 is built from 19 residues. CDR1 is SGHAT, CDR2 FQDESV, per germline (reference sequence). V was clipped by 4 bases and J by 0 bases; unmatched bases: 16. Amplification of the TCR beta CDR3 regions used RNA transcripts (as template). First-round RT-PCR with HTBI primers preceded a second-round multiplex PCR. Using its own MiXCR run on the multiplex PCR reads, TCRdb lists one record per CDR3 protein. The sample lists 650,000 to 800,000 distinct CDR3 sequences, over 40% seen once, with roughly 3.5% in the top ten. V and J are TRBV11-1 and TRBJ1-2; 8 bases are a match to TRBD1. Sequenced: peripheral blood. This receptor was identified in an adult man with Graves' ophthalmopathy. The CDR3 nucleotides are TGTGCCAGCAGCTCCTTAAAACGACAGGGGCCGCACGCTAACTATGGCTACACCTTC. This encodes CASSSLKRQGPHANYGYTF.